These 10 T cell receptor beta chains originate from one sample sequenced in a study of T-cell memory formation after mild COVID-19. In TCRdb, the 5' RACE reads were re-called with MiXCR into one record per CDR3 protein. The table includes approximately 170,000 distinct CDR3 sequences, 10% to 15% detected once. Sequenced sample: PBMCs or a T cell subset sorted from them (not recorded which). All receptors come from a man in his late teens or twenties who had mild COVID-19 (a few samples of this study predate the infection). Cell type and time point are not known.

This rearrangement joins TRBV12-3 or TRBV12-4 to TRBJ2-2; TRBD1 matches at 9 bases. J gave up 4 bases and V 6 bases, and 3 bases lay outside the gene matches. The CDR3 loop spans 14 amino acids. The CDR3 protein is CASRQGAGTGELFF. CDR3 coding DNA: TGTGCCAGCAGACAGGGGGCGGGCACCGGGGAGCTGTTTTTT.

This clonotype came up a few times. The chain recombines TRBV4-1 with TRBJ1-1; D unclear. From germline, CDR1 is MGHRA and CDR2 YSYEKL. Trimming pared 5 bases from V and 5 bases from J, leaving 15 bases between. The CDR3 covers 14 residues. The CDR3 nucleotides are TGCGCCAGCAGCGGGTTAGCAGTGGGGACTGAAGCTTTCTTT. It encodes CASSGLAVGTEAFF.

This clonotype was detected only a few times. The CDR3 sequence: CASSLWEAGRTEAFF. The CDR3 nucleotides read TGTGCCAGCAGCCTGTGGGAAGCAGGGAGGACTGAAGCTTTCTTT. This sequence joins TRBV7-9 and TRBJ1-1, with a tentative D call TRBD1 (5 bases). From germline, CDR1 is SEHNR and CDR2 FQNEAQ (reference sequence). Trimming left V 5 bases short and J 5 bases short, with 18 bases between. CDR3 length equals 15 residues.

This clonotype was detected only a few times. The chain joins TRBV7-6 to TRBJ1-1, with a weak D call TRBD1 (5 bases). Per germline, CDR1 SGHVS and CDR2 FNYEAQ. This CDR3 has 14 amino acids. V was trimmed by 5 bases and J by 1 base, leaving 11 bases between them. The CDR3 coding sequence is TGTGCCAGCAGCCCCCCGGGGGAGAACACTGAAGCTTTCTTT. Translation gives CASSPPGENTEAFF.

V is TRBV15 and J is TRBJ1-6; a weak D match, TRBD1 (5 bases). Trimming left V 4 bases short and J 0 bases short, with 10 bases between. The germline CDR1 and CDR2 sequences are LNHNV and YYDKDF (reference sequence). The CDR3 extends over 16 amino acids. CDR3 sequence: CATSKRGSSYNSPLHF. The CDR3 DNA reads as TGTGCCACCAGCAAGAGGGGAAGCTCCTATAATTCACCCCTCCACTTT. Full variable domain (missing parts from reference TRBV15 and TRBJ1-6): DAMVIQNPRYQVTQFGKPVTLSCSQTLNHNVMYWYQQKSSQAPKLLFHYYDKDFNNEADTPDNFQSRRPNTSFCFLDIRSPGLGDTAMYLCATSKRGSSYNSPLHFGNGTRLTVT.

The sample holds a few counts of this clonotype. This rearrangement joins TRBV6-6 to TRBJ1-3; the match to TRBD1 covers 8 bases. V lost 5 bases, J lost 1 base, and 10 bases stayed unmatched. The CDR3 is 17 residues long. Germline loops: CDR1 MNHNY, CDR2 SVGAGI (reference sequence). CDR3 sequence (DNA): TGTGCCAGCAGTCCGCGGACAGGGAGGAGATCTGGAAACACCATATATTTT. Translating it yields CASSPRTGRRSGNTIYF.

With respect to this clonotype: A much larger clone is a single base away; this may be a read error. This CDR3 reads CASSLCLTEAFF. CDR3 DNA: TGTGCCAGCAGTCTTTGTCTTACTGAAGCTTTCTTT. The gene calls are TRBV7-9 and TRBJ1-1; unclear D gene. From germline, CDR1 is SEHNR and CDR2 FQNEAQ (reference sequence). With 6 bases removed from V and 5 bases from J, the gap between germline ends came to 10 bases. The CDR3 runs 12 residues. The entire variable domain, with the rest obtained from reference TRBV7-9 and TRBJ1-1, is as follows: DTGVSQNPRHKITKRGQNVTFRCDPISEHNRLYWYRQTLGQGPEFLTYFQNEAQLEKSRLLSDRFSAERPKGSFSTLEIQRTEQGDSAMYLCASSLCLTEAFFGQGTRLTVV.

This clonotype was seen many times. The genes are TRBV5-1 and TRBJ1-6; D is uncertain. CDR3 length equals 15 residues. The V end was cut by 6 bases, the J end by 6 bases, with 16 bases between. Germline CDR1 reads SGHRS; CDR2 reads YFSETQ. The CDR3 nucleotides are TGCGCCAGCACCGGGAATTGGGAGCGTAATTCACCCCTCCACTTT. Its protein is CASTGNWERNSPLHF.

This chain uses TRBV12-3 or TRBV12-4 with TRBJ2-5, with 8 positions matching TRBD1. This CDR3 is 14 amino acids long. V was pared by 5 bases and J by 2 bases, with 4 bases of the junction left unmatched. The CDR3 spells CASSTNRGQETQYF. CDR3 bases: TGTGCCAGCAGTACTAACAGGGGGCAAGAGACCCAGTACTTC.

The rearrangement uses TRBV20-1 and TRBJ1-4; D is perhaps TRBD1 (5 bases). Deletions cut 4 bases from V and 11 bases from J, with 8 bases between. The CDR3 totals 10 residues. The germline V gene has CDR1 DFQATT and CDR2 SNEGSKA (reference sequence). CDR3 DNA sequence: TGCAGTGCTACCGGGGACAAACTGTTTTTT. This translates into CSATGDKLFF.